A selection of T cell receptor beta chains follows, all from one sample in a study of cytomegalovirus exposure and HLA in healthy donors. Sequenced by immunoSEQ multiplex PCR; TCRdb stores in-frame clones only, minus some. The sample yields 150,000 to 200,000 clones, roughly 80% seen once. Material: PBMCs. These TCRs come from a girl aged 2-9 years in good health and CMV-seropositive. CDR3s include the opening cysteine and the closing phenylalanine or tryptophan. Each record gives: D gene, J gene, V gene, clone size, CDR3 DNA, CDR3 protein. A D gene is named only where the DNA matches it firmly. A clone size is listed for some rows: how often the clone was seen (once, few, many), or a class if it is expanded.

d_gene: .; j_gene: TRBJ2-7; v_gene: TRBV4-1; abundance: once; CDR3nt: TGCGCCAGCAGCCAGGGCGCCGGCCGCAATAGCTCCTACGAGCAGTACTTC; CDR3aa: CASSQGAGRNSSYEQYF
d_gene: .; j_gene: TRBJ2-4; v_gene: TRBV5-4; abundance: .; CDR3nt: TGTGCCAGCAGCTTGGGCGGGTCAATAGCCAAAAACATTCAGTACTTC; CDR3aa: CASSLGGSIAKNIQYF
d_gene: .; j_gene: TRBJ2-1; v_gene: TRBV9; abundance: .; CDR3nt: TGTGCCAGCAGCGTAGCCCCTCCTAGCGTGTATGAGCAGTTCTTC; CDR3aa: CASSVAPPSVYEQFF
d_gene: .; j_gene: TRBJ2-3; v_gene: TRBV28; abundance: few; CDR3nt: TGTGCCAGCAGTTTCCGGCGGGAAAGCACAGATACGCAGTATTTT; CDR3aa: CASSFRRESTDTQYF
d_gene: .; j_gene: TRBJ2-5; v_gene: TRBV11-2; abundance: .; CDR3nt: TGTGCCAGCAGCTTAGAAATTAGCGGCTCCCAAGAGACCCAGTACTTC; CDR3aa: CASSLEISGSQETQYF
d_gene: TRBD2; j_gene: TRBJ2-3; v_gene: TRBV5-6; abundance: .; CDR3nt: TGTGCCAGCACCTCTCTTCTAGCGGGACTTTCGGATACGCAGTATTTT; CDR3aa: CASTSLLAGLSDTQYF
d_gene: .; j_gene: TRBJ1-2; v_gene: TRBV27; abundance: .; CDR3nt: TGTGCCAGCAGTTCGTCGGGGAATGGCTACACCTTC; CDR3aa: CASSSSGNGYTF
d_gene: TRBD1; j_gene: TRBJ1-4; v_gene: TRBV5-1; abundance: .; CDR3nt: TGCGCCAGCAGCGCGGGACAGGGGGTAATTAATGAAAAACTGTTTTTT; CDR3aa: CASSAGQGVINEKLFF
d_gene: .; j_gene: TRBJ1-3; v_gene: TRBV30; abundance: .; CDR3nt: TGTGCCGGGAGGGGGAGTTCTGGAAACACCATATATTTT; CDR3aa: CAGRGSSGNTIYF
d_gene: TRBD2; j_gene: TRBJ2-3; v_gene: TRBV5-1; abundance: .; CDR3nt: TGCGCCAGCGCCATACAGACTAGCGGGCCAACAGATACGCAGTATTTT; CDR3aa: CASAIQTSGPTDTQYF
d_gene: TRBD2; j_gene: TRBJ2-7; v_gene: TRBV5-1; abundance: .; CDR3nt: TGCGCCAGCAGCTGGCGGGAGGGCTCCTACGAGCAGTACTTC; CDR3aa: CASSWREGSYEQYF
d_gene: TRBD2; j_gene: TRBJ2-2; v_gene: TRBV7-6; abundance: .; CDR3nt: TGTGCCAGCAGCACAGGACTAGCCACCGGGGAGCTGTTTTTT; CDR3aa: CASSTGLATGELFF
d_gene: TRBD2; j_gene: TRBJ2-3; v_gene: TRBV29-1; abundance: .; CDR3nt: TGCAGCGTCATAGCGGGAGGGCCGGCTGATACGCAGTATTTT; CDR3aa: CSVIAGGPADTQYF
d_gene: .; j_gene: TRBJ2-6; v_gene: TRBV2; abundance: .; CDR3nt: TGTGCCAGCAGTGAAGGGTTGGGGGGTGCTGGGGCCAACGTCCTGACTTTC; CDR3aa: CASSEGLGGAGANVLTF
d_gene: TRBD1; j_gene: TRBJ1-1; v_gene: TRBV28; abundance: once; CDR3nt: TGTGCCAGCGCACGACAGGGTGACACTGAAGCTTTCTTT; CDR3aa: CASARQGDTEAFF
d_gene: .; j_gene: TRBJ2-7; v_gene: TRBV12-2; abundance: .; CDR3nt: TGTGCAAGTCGCTTGACACGGAAATTCTTATACGAGCAGTACTTC; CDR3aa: CASRLTRKFLYEQYF
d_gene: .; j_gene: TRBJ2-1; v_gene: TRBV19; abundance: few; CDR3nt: TGTGCCAGTAGTATAGGTCTAGCCTATGAGCAGTTCTTC; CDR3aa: CASSIGLAYEQFF
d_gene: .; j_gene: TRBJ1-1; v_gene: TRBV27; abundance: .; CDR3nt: TGTGCCAGCTGTATAGCTGCCGCCGGCCACACTGAAGCTTTCTTT; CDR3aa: CASCIAAAGHTEAFF
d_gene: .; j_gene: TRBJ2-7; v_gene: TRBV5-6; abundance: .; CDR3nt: TGTGCCAGCAGCTTGGGACGAATGACCAAGCGTTCCGACGAGCAGTACTTC; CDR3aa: CASSLGRMTKRSDEQYF
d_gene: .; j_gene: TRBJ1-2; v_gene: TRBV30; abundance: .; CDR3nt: TGTGCCTCGCGGCACGGGATCGGCTATGGCTACACCTTC; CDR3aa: CASRHGIGYGYTF
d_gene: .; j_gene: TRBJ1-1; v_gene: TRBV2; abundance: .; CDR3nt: TGTGCCAGCAGTCGAGCAGGGACAAGGACTGAAGCTTTCTTT; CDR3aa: CASSRAGTRTEAFF
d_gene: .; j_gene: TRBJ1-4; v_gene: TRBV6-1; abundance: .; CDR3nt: TGTGCCAGCAGTGAAGGTGCAGGGACTAATGAAAAACTGTTTTTT; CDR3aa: CASSEGAGTNEKLFF
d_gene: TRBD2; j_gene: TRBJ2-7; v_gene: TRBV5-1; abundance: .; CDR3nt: TGCGCCAGCAGCTTAACTAGCGGCTCCTACGAGCAGTACTTC; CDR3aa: CASSLTSGSYEQYF
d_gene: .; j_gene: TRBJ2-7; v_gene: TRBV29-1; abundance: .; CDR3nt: TGCAGCGTTGGAGGACTGGCCTACGAGCAGTACTTC; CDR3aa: CSVGGLAYEQYF
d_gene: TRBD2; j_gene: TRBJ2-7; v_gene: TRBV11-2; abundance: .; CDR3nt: TGTGCCAGCGGTACTAGCGGGAATGTTTGGCTCCACGAGCAGTACTTC; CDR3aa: CASGTSGNVWLHEQYF
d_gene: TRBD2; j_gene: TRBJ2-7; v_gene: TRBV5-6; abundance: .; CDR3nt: TGTGCCAGCAGCCTGCGACTAGCCATACCTCGCGAGCAGTACTTC; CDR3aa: CASSLRLAIPREQYF
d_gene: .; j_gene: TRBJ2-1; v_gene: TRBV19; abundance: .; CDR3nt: TGTGCCAGTAGTTTTTTGGATCTAGCTGAGGGCTCCTACAATGAGCAGTTCTTC; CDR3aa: CASSFLDLAEGSYNEQFF
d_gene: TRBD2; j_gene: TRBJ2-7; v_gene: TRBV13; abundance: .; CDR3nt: TGTGCCAGCAGCTTAACCTCCGGGACTAGCGGGAGAGGATTGGGGGACGAGCAGTACTTC; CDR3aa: CASSLTSGTSGRGLGDEQYF
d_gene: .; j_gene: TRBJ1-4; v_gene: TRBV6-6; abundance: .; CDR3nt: TGTGCCAGCAGTTACGAGAGCGCGAGACTGTTTTTT; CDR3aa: CASSYESARLFF
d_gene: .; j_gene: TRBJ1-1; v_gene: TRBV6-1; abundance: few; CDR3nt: TGTGCCAGCAGTGAAGCCGAGGCAGGAGGGAACACTGAAGCTTTCTTT; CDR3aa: CASSEAEAGGNTEAFF
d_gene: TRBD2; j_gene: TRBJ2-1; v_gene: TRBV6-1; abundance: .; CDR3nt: TGTGCCAGCAATACGGGACTAGCGGTATACAATGAGCAGTTCTTC; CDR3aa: CASNTGLAVYNEQFF
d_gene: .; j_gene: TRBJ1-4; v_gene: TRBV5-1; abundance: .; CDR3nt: TGCGCCAGCAGTCAAGAAACAGGAGCACGCGGACAGTTTAATGAAAAACTGTTTTTT; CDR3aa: CASSQETGARGQFNEKLFF
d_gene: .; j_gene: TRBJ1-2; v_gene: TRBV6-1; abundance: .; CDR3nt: TGTGCCAGCAGGGGCAGGGTGGGCAGCTATGGCTACACCTTC; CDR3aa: CASRGRVGSYGYTF
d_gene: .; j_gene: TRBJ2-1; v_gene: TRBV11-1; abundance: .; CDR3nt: TGTGCCAGCAGCTTGGGGGGGCGGGATGAGCAGTTCTTC; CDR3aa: CASSLGGRDEQFF
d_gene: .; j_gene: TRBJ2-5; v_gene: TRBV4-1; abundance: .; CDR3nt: TGCGCCAGCAGCCCCACCTCGCGGGAAGAGACCCAGTACTTC; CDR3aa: CASSPTSREETQYF
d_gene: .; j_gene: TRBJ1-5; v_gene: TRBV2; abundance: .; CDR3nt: TGTGCCACCGGTCTGGTCTCCGGTCAGCCCCAGCATTTT; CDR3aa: CATGLVSGQPQHF
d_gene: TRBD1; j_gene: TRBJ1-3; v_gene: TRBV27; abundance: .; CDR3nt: TGTGCCAGCAGTTCGCGGGACAGGGGCTTCTCTGGAAACACCATATATTTT; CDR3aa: CASSSRDRGFSGNTIYF
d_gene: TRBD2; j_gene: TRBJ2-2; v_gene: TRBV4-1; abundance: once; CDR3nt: TGCGCCAGCAGCCCGAAGACTAGCGGGACTGAAACCGGGGAGCTGTTTTTT; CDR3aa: CASSPKTSGTETGELFF
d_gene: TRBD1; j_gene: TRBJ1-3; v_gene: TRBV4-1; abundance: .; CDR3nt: TGCGCCAGCAGCCAACATTACAGGGGATGGTCCTCGGGAAACACCATATATTTT; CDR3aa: CASSQHYRGWSSGNTIYF
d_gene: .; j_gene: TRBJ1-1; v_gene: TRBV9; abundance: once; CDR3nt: TGTGCCAGCAGCGTAGATGGATCGGGGGGAGGCACTGAAGCTTTCTTT; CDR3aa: CASSVDGSGGGTEAFF
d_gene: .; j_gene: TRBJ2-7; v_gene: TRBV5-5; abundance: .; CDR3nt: TGTGCCAGCACCTCTAAACCCTACGAGCAGTACTTC; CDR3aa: CASTSKPYEQYF
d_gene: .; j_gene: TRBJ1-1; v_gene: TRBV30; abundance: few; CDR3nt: TGTGCCTGGAGCGGGTTGAACACTGAAGCTTTCTTT; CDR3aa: CAWSGLNTEAFF
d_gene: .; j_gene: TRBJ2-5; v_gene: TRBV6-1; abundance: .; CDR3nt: TGTGCCAGCAGTAGAGAGGGTGCGTACCAAGAGACCCAGTACTTC; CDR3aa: CASSREGAYQETQYF
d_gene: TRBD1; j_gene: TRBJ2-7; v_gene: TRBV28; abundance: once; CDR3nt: TGTGCCAGCAGTCCTACCGGGACAGGGGACTACGAGCAGTACTTC; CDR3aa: CASSPTGTGDYEQYF
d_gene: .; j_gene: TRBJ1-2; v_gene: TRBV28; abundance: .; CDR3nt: TGTGCCAGCAGTACCCGACAGTCCTATGGCTACACCTTC; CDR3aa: CASSTRQSYGYTF
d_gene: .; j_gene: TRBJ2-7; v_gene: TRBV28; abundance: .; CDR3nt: TGTGCCAGCAGTTTAGTTACCTACGAGCAGTACTTC; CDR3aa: CASSLVTYEQYF
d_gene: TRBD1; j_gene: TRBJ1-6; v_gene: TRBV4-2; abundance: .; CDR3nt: TGTGCCAGCAGCCAAGGGACAGGGGGCTCCTATAATTCACCCCTCCACTTT; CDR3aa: CASSQGTGGSYNSPLHF
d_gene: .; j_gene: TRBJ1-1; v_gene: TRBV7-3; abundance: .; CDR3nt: TGTGCCAGCAGCTTAGAATTGGGGGGGGATGAAGCTTTCTTT; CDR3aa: CASSLELGGDEAFF